These 28 T cell receptor beta chains share one sample of origin, sequenced in a study of human T cells and chemical hapten exposure. Time point reported: patch test 1, 2 weeks after DPC sensitization. As for treatment: therapeutic diphenylcyclopropenone sensitization with weekly scalp DPC. Via MiXCR, TCRdb re-called the RACE reads, giving one row per CDR3 protein. The sample records fewer than 500,000 distinct CDR3 sequences, roughly 4.8% being singletons. This specimen was whole blood, taken in connection with sensitization to the hapten diphenylcyclopropenone (DPC). Receptors were obtained from a woman aged 45-59 years with alopecia areata. Some clones in this sample may be carry-over from other donors' samples.

This clonotype was counted ten times or more. The rearrangement uses TRBV27 and TRBJ1-6, with D tentatively TRBD1 (5 bases). Per germline, CDR1 MNHEY and CDR2 SMNVEV (reference sequence). This CDR3 comprises 15 residues. V lost 5 bases to trimming and J lost 8 bases, with 16 bases between them. The CDR3 sequence: CASSPLLVRDSPLHF. CDR3 bases: TGTGCCAGCAGTCCGTTATTGGTCAGGGATTCACCCCTCCACTTT.

This clonotype appeared a few times. V is TRBV6-5 and J is TRBJ2-3; 8 nucleotides match TRBD1. The CDR3 has 15 amino acids. CDR1 MNHEY and CDR2 SVGAGI come from the germline V gene. Trimming took 2 bases from V and 5 from J; bases not matched to a gene: 6. In DNA, the CDR3 is TGTGCCAGCAGTTACACACAGGGGGTTGGAGATACGCAGTATTTT. Its protein is CASSYTQGVGDTQYF.

In its sample, this clonotype was seen many times. The V gene is TRBV20-1, the J gene TRBJ2-7, with TRBD2 identical over 8 bases. The CDR3 runs 13 residues. The germline CDR1 and CDR2 sequences are DFQATT and SNEGSKA (reference sequence). Germline trimming cut 4 bases from V and 4 bases from J; bases unmatched to any gene: 6. The CDR3 loop is CSATSGGGYEQYF. CDR3 nucleotides: TGCAGTGCTACCTCCGGGGGGGGTTACGAGCAGTACTTC.

The rearrangement joins TRBV27 to TRBJ1-2, with TRBD1 matching 7 bases. Trimming cost V 3 bases and J 7 bases; bases outside gene matches: 5. Germline V CDR1 and CDR2: MNHEY, SMNVEV (reference sequence). CDR3 length equals 13 residues. The CDR3 is CASSFSGGPGYTF. The CDR3 coding sequence is TGTGCCAGCAGTTTTTCAGGGGGACCTGGCTACACCTTC.

This clonotype was counted a few times. This chain connects TRBV27 to TRBJ2-2, with TRBD2 identical over 7 bases. This CDR3 comprises 15 residues. The germline CDR1 and CDR2 sequences are MNHEY and SMNVEV (reference sequence). V was pared by 3 bases and J by 3 bases, with 4 bases of the junction left unmatched. The CDR3 nucleotides are TGTGCCAGCAGTTTCCGGCGGGAGTACACCGGGGAGCTGTTTTTT. Its protein is CASSFRREYTGELFF.

This clonotype occurred many times. The genes are TRBV12-3 or TRBV12-4 and TRBJ2-3; D assignment may be TRBD1 or TRBD2 (5 bases each). The length of the CDR3 is 14 residues. The V gene lost 0 bases and the J gene lost 11 bases, with 15 bases spanning the gap. The CDR3 DNA follows: TGTGCCAGCAGTTTAGCGGGGACGACCTCAGAGCAGTATTTT. This codes for CASSLAGTTSEQYF.

This clonotype was seen repeatedly, ten times or more. The DNA of the CDR3 is TGTGCCACCGGCCCAGCGGGGAATGAGCAGTTCTTC. This encodes CATGPAGNEQFF. This chain connects TRBV15 to TRBJ2-1, with 7 nucleotides matching TRBD2. Germline CDR1 LNHNV, CDR2 YYDKDF (reference sequence). The CDR3 is 12 residues long. J gave up 7 bases and V 8 bases, and 5 bases lay outside the gene matches.

In this sample, this clonotype turned up many times. V gene TRBV6-2 or TRBV6-3 combines with J gene TRBJ2-7, with D possibly being TRBD2 (5 bases). Trimming shortened V by 7 bases and J by 2 bases, and 27 bases separated the two germline ends. There are 18 residues in the CDR3. From germline, CDR1 is MNHEY and CDR2 SVGEGT. CDR3 DNA: TGTGCCAGCACCGGACTCAAGGACTCGACCCGAGATACCTACGAGCAGTACTTC. Protein product: CASTGLKDSTRDTYEQYF.

In this sample, this clonotype turned up many times. The chain carries TRBV29-1 and TRBJ2-1; 13 positions match TRBD2. The CDR3 loop spans 17 amino acids. V shed 4 bases, J shed 0 bases, and the junction held 6 bases outside the gene matches. Germline V CDR1 and CDR2: SQVTM, ANQGSEA. CDR3 nucleotides: TGCAGCGTTGGGGGACTAGCGGGGTGGAGCTCCTACAATGAGCAGTTCTTC. It is translated as CSVGGLAGWSSYNEQFF.

V usage is TRBV6-1 and J usage is TRBJ2-1; D gene unclear. CDR1 is MNHNS and CDR2 is SASEGT in the germline V gene. V lost 10 bases, J lost 6 bases, and 10 bases lay in between. The CDR3 length is 11 residues. CDR3 amino acids: CAILKGNEQFF. CDR3 DNA: TGTGCCATCCTCAAGGGCAATGAGCAGTTCTTC.

At least ten counts were recorded for this clonotype. The chain recombines TRBV12-3 or TRBV12-4 with TRBJ2-3; TRBD1 matches 8 bases. CDR3 size: 16 residues. The J segment lost 0 bases and the V segment lost 6 bases, leaving 8 bases of the junction unmatched. The CDR3 bases are TGTGCCAGCAGCCCCTCGACAGGGGAAAGCACAGATACGCAGTATTTT. It is translated as CASSPSTGESTDTQYF.

The gene calls are TRBV5-1 and TRBJ2-1; D may be TRBD2 (5 bases). Trimming took 5 bases from V and 8 from J, leaving 17 bases between them. Germline V gene data show CDR1 as SGHRS and CDR2 as YFSETQ. CDR3 length: 14 amino acids. The CDR3 spells CASRLGPASDEQFF. CDR3 nucleotide sequence: TGCGCCAGCAGACTAGGCCCAGCATCCGATGAGCAGTTCTTC. Variable domain in full (rest from reference TRBV5-1 and TRBJ2-1): KAGVTQTPRYLIKTRGQQVTLSCSPISGHRSVSWYQQTPGQGLQFLFEYFSETQRNKGNFPGRFSGRQFSNSRSEMNVSTLELGDSALYLCASRLGPASDEQFFGPGTRLTVL.

This clonotype was counted at least ten times. The chain has TRBV20-1 and TRBJ2-3, with 9 bases fitting TRBD2. Germline V gene lookup returns CDR1 DFQATT and CDR2 SNEGSKA (reference sequence). The CDR3 length is 14 residues. J was trimmed by 4 bases and V by 1 base; bases with no gene match: 3. The CDR3 DNA reads as TGCAGTGCTAGAGGCATAGCGGGGGCAGATACGCAGTATTTT. It is translated as CSARGIAGADTQYF.

About this clonotype itself: This clone may be a read error of a much larger clone one base away. The chain uses TRBV28 and TRBJ1-1; D remains ambiguous. Per the germline V gene, CDR1 is MDHEN and CDR2 is SYDVKM. The length of the CDR3 is 13 residues. The CDR3 sequence is CASHPAMNTEAFF. In nucleotides, the CDR3 is TGTGCTTCACACCCAGCTATGAACACTGAAGCTTTCTTT. Combining the CDR3 with reference TRBV28 and TRBJ1-1 gives the whole variable domain DVKVTQSSRYLVKRTGEKVFLECVQDMDHENMFWYRQDPGLGLRLIYFSYDVKMKEKGDIPEGYSVSREKKERFSLILESASTNQTSMYLCASHPAMNTEAFFGQGTRLTVV.

This clonotype was recorded at least ten times. The chain is built from TRBV7-2 and TRBJ1-5; perhaps TRBD1 as D (6 bases). Germline V gene lookup returns CDR1 SGHTA and CDR2 FQGNSA. The CDR3 is 19 amino acids. Trimming took off 6 bases at V and 1 base at J, with 25 bases between the two ends. CDR3 amino acids: CASRGRRGAPVLSNQPQHF. The CDR3 DNA is TGTGCCAGCAGAGGAAGGAGGGGGGCCCCGGTTTTGAGCAATCAGCCCCAGCATTTT.

This clonotype was counted at least ten times. The chain uses TRBV29-1 and TRBJ2-6, with 9 bases matching TRBD1. The CDR3 length is 16 residues. V was clipped by 4 bases and J by 0 bases; unmatched bases: 4. CDR1 SQVTM and CDR2 ANQGSEA come from the germline V gene. CDR3 in DNA: TGCAGCGTTGTGGGGACAGGGAGCTCTGGGGCCAACGTCCTGACTTTC. It translates to CSVVGTGSSGANVLTF.

A single count supports this clonotype. The chain's CDR3 is CAINEPGQGAWEQYF. The CDR3 nucleotides read TGTGCCATCAATGAACCCGGACAGGGGGCGTGGGAGCAGTACTTC. This sequence joins TRBV10-3 and TRBJ2-7; 11 bases agree with TRBD1. The CDR3 runs 15 residues. J lost 7 bases, V lost 7 bases, and 12 bases had no gene match. Germline CDR1 reads ENHRY; CDR2 reads SYGVKD.

This clonotype appeared a few times. The V gene is TRBV6-6, the J gene TRBJ2-7; D not resolved. The CDR3 consists of 12 residues. Trimming took off 0 bases at V and 6 bases at J, with 6 bases between the two ends. Germline V gives CDR1 MNHNY, CDR2 SVGAGI (reference sequence). The CDR3 protein is CASSYSRVEQYF. CDR3 nucleotides: TGTGCCAGCAGTTACTCTCGAGTCGAGCAGTACTTC.

This clonotype appeared many times. J is TRBJ2-7 and V is TRBV18, with 8 bases identical to TRBD1. V was clipped by 3 bases and J by 4 bases; unmatched bases: 11. This CDR3 spans 16 amino acids. Germline V gene data show CDR1 as KGHSH and CDR2 as LQKENI. The CDR3 loop reads CASSPRTGTVYYEQYF. CDR3 sequence (DNA): TGTGCCAGCTCACCGCGGACAGGGACAGTGTATTACGAGCAGTACTTC.

This clonotype has a count of ten or more. The chain uses TRBV4-1 and TRBJ2-3; D possibly matches TRBD1 or TRBD2 (7 bases each). The V gene lost 4 bases and the J gene lost 6 bases, with 11 bases spanning the gap. The CDR3 loop spans 13 amino acids. From germline, CDR1 is MGHRA and CDR2 YSYEKL. CDR3 DNA: TGCGCCAGCAGCCCAGGGGGGGCCGATACGCAGTATTTT. This translates into CASSPGGADTQYF.

This clonotype has ten or more counts. V gene TRBV6-2 or TRBV6-3 combines with J gene TRBJ2-5; D gene ambiguous. CDR3 length equals 14 residues. V was shortened by 5 bases and J by 2 bases, with 12 bases between the two germline ends. Germline assignment: CDR1 MNHEY and CDR2 SVGEGT. As DNA, the CDR3 is TGTGCCAGCAGTCTTCGGCAGAGTCAAGAGACCCAGTACTTC. Protein sequence: CASSLRQSQETQYF.

This chain links TRBV5-1 with TRBJ1-1, with D perhaps TRBD1 (6 bases). V lost 3 bases, J lost 5 bases, and 14 bases lay in between. Germline assignment: CDR1 SGHRS and CDR2 YFSETQ. CDR3 length: 14 amino acids. The CDR3 spells CASSWGGAETEAFF. DNA for the CDR3: TGCGCCAGCAGCTGGGGGGGCGCAGAGACTGAAGCTTTCTTT.

In this sample, this clonotype turned up many times. The chain combines TRBV6-5 with TRBJ2-1; 8 bases are shared with TRBD1. CDR1 is MNHEY, CDR2 SVGAGI, per germline. The CDR3 has 14 residues. Trimming cost V 6 bases and J 1 base; bases outside gene matches: 2. CDR3 sequence reads: CASSRDRSYNEQFF. The CDR3 DNA reads TGTGCCAGCAGCCGGGACAGGTCCTACAATGAGCAGTTCTTC.

This clonotype was counted ten times or more. The rearrangement links TRBV25-1 to TRBJ2-7; the D is unclear. Trimming shortened V by 6 bases and J by 2 bases, and 14 bases separated the two germline ends. The CDR3 has 14 amino acids. From germline, CDR1 is MGHDK and CDR2 SYGVNS. CDR3 nucleotide sequence: TGTGCCAGCAGCCCAAGGCGTCTGCCCTACGAGCAGTACTTC. Protein product: CASSPRRLPYEQYF.

The V and J genes are TRBV19 and TRBJ1-5; 8 positions agree with TRBD1. Germline trimming cut 1 base from V and 7 bases from J; bases unmatched to any gene: 6. Germline-derived CDR1 and CDR2 are LNHDA and SQIVND (reference sequence). The CDR3 sequence is 15 residues long. The CDR3 protein is CASSIGGQGGQPQHF. In DNA, the CDR3 is TGTGCCAGTAGTATAGGAGGACAGGGTGGCCAGCCCCAGCATTTT.

This clonotype was observed a few times. This sequence joins TRBV6-5 and TRBJ1-4; D not certain. This CDR3 has 17 amino acids. The ends were cut back, 0 bases at V and 2 bases at J, with 13 bases in the middle. Germline CDR1 reads MNHEY; CDR2 reads SVGAGI. The CDR3 DNA follows: TGTGCCAGCAGTTACTCGATACCGGCGGTTACTAATGAAAAACTGTTTTTT. Translating gives CASSYSIPAVTNEKLFF.

The sample holds many counts of this clonotype. CDR3 DNA: TGTGCCAGCAGCTTAGGACGGTCTCAGCCCCAGCATTTT. Amino acids: CASSLGRSQPQHF. V gene TRBV13 combines with J gene TRBJ1-5; D unresolved. Per germline, CDR1 PRHDT and CDR2 FYEKMQ (reference sequence). CDR3 length: 13 residues. Trimming removed 0 bases at V and 6 bases at J, with 6 bases between.

This clonotype was counted ten times or more. The rearrangement uses TRBV29-1 and TRBJ1-3; 9 bases match TRBD1. CDR1 is SQVTM, CDR2 ANQGSEA, per germline. Trimming removed 7 bases from V and 2 bases from J; junction bases left unmatched: 3. The CDR3 length is 13 residues. In DNA, the CDR3 is TGCAGCGCTGGGACAGGGACTGGAAACACCATATATTTT. This encodes CSAGTGTGNTIYF.